The source of this T cell receptor (beta chain) is a study of T cell repertoires in aging, cancer and after chemotherapy. TRB rearrangements spanning V, D and J were amplified using mixed TRB-A/B primers. TCRdb processed the multiplex PCR reads anew with MiXCR; each CDR3 protein has one entry. The sample comprises around 2,000 distinct CDR3 sequences, 15% to 20% of which are singletons, and about 5% rests with the top ten. This CDR3 region has 15 residues. J was trimmed by 3 bases and V by 4 bases; bases with no gene match: 7. Germline CDR1 is DFQATT and CDR2 is SNEGSKA (reference sequence). Amplification of TCR beta used genomic DNA extracted from peripheral blood. This clonotype was seen a handful of times. Antigen unknown. Whole-study results and caveats: Loss of evenness, beyond lost richness, contributed to age-related TCR diversity decline in cancer patients. In each cancer cohort, median generation probability increased across chemotherapy, suggesting thymic output rebounded.

The chain carries TRBV20-1 and TRBJ2-3, with TRBD1 matching over 10 bases. This clonotype originated in a human donor with a solid tumor. The specimen sequenced was blood. CDR3 amino acids: CSATIGTGVTDTQYF. In DNA, the CDR3 is TGCAGTGCTACTATCGGGACAGGGGTTACAGATACGCAGTATTTT.